This entry lists 31 T cell receptor beta chains sequenced from one sample in a study of T cell repertoires in cytomegalovirus infection. TCRdb fed the reads into MiXCR, producing one record per CDR3 protein. The top ten clones hold approximately 26% of a sample with roughly 180,000 distinct CDR3 sequences, about 18% of them seen once. The sample comprised CD8+ T cells from PBMCs. The source is a human donor in good health (CMV status not recorded). Some clones in this sample may be carry-over from other donors' samples.

The gene calls are TRBV7-8 and TRBJ2-7; the D is unclear. CDR3 length equals 18 residues. Trimming pared 5 bases from V and 2 bases from J, leaving 25 bases between. CDR1 is SGHVS and CDR2 is FQNEAQ in the germline V gene. CDR3 sequence reads: CASSPEGLGQYLTYEQYF. Written as DNA, the CDR3 is TGTGCCAGCAGCCCGGAAGGCCTCGGGCAGTACCTCACCTACGAGCAGTACTTC.

Comment on this clonotype: A single base separates this from a much larger clone, so it may be a read error. The missing conserved phenylalanine or tryptophan at the end of this CDR3 makes a read error likely. The gene calls are TRBV9 and TRBJ2-1; a possible D gene is TRBD1 (6 bases). The germline gives CDR1 SGDLS, CDR2 YYNGEE. Trimming left V 4 bases short and J 3 bases short, with 11 bases between. The length of the CDR3 is 14 residues. The CDR3 DNA sequence: TGTGCCAGCAGCCCCGGGACAAACTACAATGAGCAGTTCTTG. Its translation is CASSPGTNYNEQFL.

In its sample, this clonotype was seen many times. The chain uses TRBV7-2 and TRBJ2-7, with TRBD1 matching over 7 bases. The CDR3 loop spans 13 amino acids. Unmatched junction bases numbered 2, after V lost 3 bases and J lost 3 bases. CDR1 is SGHTA, CDR2 FQGNSA, per germline. In nucleotides, the CDR3 is TGTGCCAGCAGCTTCGACAGGGACTACGAGCAGTACTTC. This gives the protein CASSFDRDYEQYF.

This clonotype was found a few times. This sequence joins TRBV7-6 and TRBJ2-7, with 8 bases aligning to TRBD1. Unmatched junction bases numbered 4, after V lost 0 bases and J lost 0 bases. CDR1 and CDR2 (germline): SGHVS, FNYEAQ. CDR3 size: 16 residues. DNA for the CDR3: TGTGCCAGCAGCTTAGCAACGGGACAGGCCTCCTACGAGCAGTACTTC. Amino acid sequence: CASSLATGQASYEQYF.

The rearrangement uses TRBV12-5 and TRBJ2-3, with TRBD1 as a possible D gene (5 bases). The V end was cut by 6 bases, the J end by 5 bases, with 9 bases between. This CDR3 has 12 amino acids. The germline gives CDR1 LGHNT, CDR2 FRNRAP. This chain's CDR3 is CASGLRVDTQYF. The DNA for the CDR3 is TGTGCTAGTGGCCTCAGGGTAGATACGCAGTATTTT.

The CDR3 sequence is CATGGYSNQPQHF. CDR3 bases: TGTGCCACAGGGGGGTATAGCAATCAGCCCCAGCATTTT. V and J are TRBV27 and TRBJ1-5; TRBD1 matches at 7 bases. The CDR3 contains 13 residues. Trimming cost V 10 bases and J 0 bases; bases outside gene matches: 3. Germline loops: CDR1 MNHEY, CDR2 SMNVEV (reference sequence).

The J gene is TRBJ1-1, the V gene TRBV4-3; D is possibly TRBD1 (5 bases). Germline values: CDR1 LGHNA, CDR2 YSLEER. The CDR3 is 17 residues long. V was cut by 0 bases and J by 4 bases, with 18 bases left in between. The CDR3 nucleotides read TGCGCCAGCAGCCAAGAAGGTACAGGACTTCTAGGCACTGAAGCTTTCTTT. It codes for CASSQEGTGLLGTEAFF.

The sample holds a few counts of this clonotype. The chain links TRBV20-1 to TRBJ2-1; no clear D gene. In germline, CDR1 is DFQATT, CDR2 SNEGSKA (reference sequence). The CDR3 loop spans 10 amino acids. V dropped 1 base and J dropped 10 bases, with 5 bases sitting between them. The CDR3, as DNA: TGCAGTGCTAGAGCAGCAGAGCAGTTCTTC. Its protein is CSARAAEQFF.

This chain links TRBV4-2 with TRBJ1-5; tentative D call: TRBD1 (5 bases). The CDR3 sequence is 15 residues long. Germline V gene sequence: CDR1 LGHNA, CDR2 YNFKEQ. V was clipped by 5 bases and J by 0 bases, with 11 bases between them. CDR3 sequence reads: CASSASGTSNQPQHF. CDR3 bases: TGTGCCAGCAGCGCCTCCGGGACTAGCAATCAGCCCCAGCATTTT.

In this sample, this clonotype turned up a few times. The chain recombines TRBV7-9 with TRBJ1-4; tentatively, D is TRBD1 (5 bases). Germline assignment: CDR1 SEHNR and CDR2 FQNEAQ (reference sequence). V lost 6 bases and J lost 0, with 14 bases in between. The CDR3 runs 16 residues. CDR3 protein: CASRTGTAATNEKLFF. The CDR3 DNA reads as TGTGCCAGCAGAACCGGGACGGCAGCAACTAATGAAAAACTGTTTTTT.

There are many counts of this clonotype. The J gene is TRBJ2-7, the V gene TRBV12-3 or TRBV12-4, with unresolved D. The CDR3 is made up of 14 amino acids. The V gene lost 2 bases and the J gene lost 0 bases, with 8 bases spanning the gap. The CDR3 DNA reads TGTGCCAGCAGTTTATCGGTGAGCTCCTACGAGCAGTACTTC. This codes for CASSLSVSSYEQYF.

This chain joins TRBV12-3 or TRBV12-4 and TRBJ1-5; D gene ambiguous. V shed 5 bases and J shed 2 bases, with 10 bases lying between them. This CDR3 contains 14 residues. The CDR3 region is CASSEGVRNQPQHF. The CDR3 region has the DNA TGTGCCAGCAGTGAGGGTGTCCGCAATCAGCCCCAGCATTTT.

This clonotype was recorded many times. V is TRBV28 and J is TRBJ2-2; D gene ambiguous. This CDR3 spans 15 amino acids. Trimming pared 3 bases from V and 0 bases from J, leaving 8 bases between. CDR1 and CDR2 (germline): MDHEN, SYDVKM. CDR3: CASSLLSPNTGELFF. The CDR3 coding sequence is TGTGCCAGCAGTTTGTTGTCACCGAACACCGGGGAGCTGTTTTTT.

DNA for the CDR3: TGTGCCAGCAGCCAAGAAGGGGCAGGGGCAAATGGCTACACCTTC. Translated, it gives CASSQEGAGANGYTF. The chain combines TRBV3-1 with TRBJ1-2; D perhaps matches TRBD1 (6 bases). The germline V gene has CDR1 LGHDT and CDR2 YNNKEL (reference sequence). V dropped 0 bases and J dropped 6 bases, with 14 bases sitting between them. The CDR3 is 15 amino acids.

The genes are TRBV4-1 and TRBJ2-7, with D perhaps matching TRBD1 (6 bases). From germline, CDR1 is MGHRA and CDR2 YSYEKL. V dropped 4 bases and J dropped 3 bases, with 13 bases sitting between them. This CDR3 has 14 residues. CDR3 region: CASSPRTDVYEQYF. The CDR3 coding sequence is TGCGCCAGCAGCCCGCGGACAGATGTCTACGAGCAGTACTTC.

The V gene is TRBV28, the J gene TRBJ2-4; the match to TRBD1 covers 9 bases. V lost 4 bases, J lost 10 bases, and 5 bases stayed unmatched. Germline V gene sequence: CDR1 MDHEN, CDR2 SYDVKM. The CDR3 is made up of 13 amino acids. The CDR3: CASSWTGALIQYF. The CDR3 DNA reads as TGTGCCAGCAGTTGGACAGGGGCCCTTATTCAGTACTTC.

The sample holds a few counts of this clonotype. CDR3 sequence: CASSLQGYMRREQFF. Here the CDR3 DNA reads TGTGCCAGCAGTTTACAGGGGTACATGCGGAGGGAGCAGTTCTTC. This chain links TRBV12-3 or TRBV12-4 with TRBJ2-1; tentatively, D is TRBD1 (6 bases). CDR3 size: 15 residues. V was trimmed by 2 bases and J by 10 bases, leaving 18 bases between them.

Only a few counts were recorded for this clonotype. The chain employs TRBV11-3 and TRBJ1-1, with D possibly TRBD1 on 5 matching bases. This CDR3 region has 15 residues. Per the germline V gene, CDR1 is SGHNT and CDR2 is YENEEA. The ends were cut back, 1 base at V and 0 bases at J, with 9 bases in the middle. The CDR3 nucleotides are TGTGCCAGCAGCTTAGCAGGGAACATGAACACTGAAGCTTTCTTT. Its translation: CASSLAGNMNTEAFF.

The gene calls are TRBV6-5 and TRBJ1-1; D is undetermined. Trimming removed 0 bases at V and 6 bases at J, with 14 bases between. There are 15 residues in the CDR3. The germline CDR1 and CDR2 sequences are MNHEY and SVGAGI. The CDR3 sequence is CASSYSRGLTSEAFF. In DNA, the CDR3 is TGTGCCAGCAGTTACTCTCGTGGGTTGACCTCTGAAGCTTTCTTT.

The chain employs TRBV6-6 and TRBJ2-7, with TRBD1 matching 9 bases. The CDR3 spans 14 residues. Germline assignment: CDR1 MNHNY and CDR2 SVGAGI (reference sequence). The V segment lost 9 bases and the J segment 6 bases; nucleotides outside the gene matches: 12. The CDR3 DNA sequence: TGTGCCAGTATCTCTGGGGACAGGGATTCCGAGCAGTACTTC. Amino acid sequence: CASISGDRDSEQYF.

J is TRBJ1-1 and V is TRBV20-1; TRBD1 is a possible D gene (6 bases). V lost 7 bases, J lost 0 bases, and 21 bases lay in between. The CDR3 has 16 residues. CDR1 DFQATT and CDR2 SNEGSKA come from the germline V gene (reference sequence). The CDR3 loop is CSVATGEAEMNTEAFF. In DNA form, the CDR3 reads TGCAGTGTCGCGACAGGAGAAGCTGAAATGAACACTGAAGCTTTCTTT.

The chain is built from TRBV20-1 and TRBJ2-7, with D perhaps TRBD2 (5 bases). Trimming stripped 0 bases from V and 0 bases from J, with 12 bases between. Germline V CDR1 and CDR2: DFQATT, SNEGSKA (reference sequence). The CDR3 covers 15 residues. CDR3 residues: CSAREYAGLSYEQYF. The CDR3 DNA is TGCAGTGCTAGAGAGTATGCGGGCCTCTCCTACGAGCAGTACTTC.

DNA of the CDR3: TGTGCCAGCAGCTTATTGTGGGAGGGAAGCAATCAGCCCCAGCATTTT. Its translation: CASSLLWEGSNQPQHF. This chain uses TRBV7-2 with TRBJ1-5; D remains unclear. This CDR3 comprises 16 residues. V gave up 2 bases and J gave up 1 base, with 12 bases separating them. Germline V gene lookup returns CDR1 SGHTA and CDR2 FQGNSA. Drawing the rest from reference TRBV7-2 and TRBJ1-5, the complete variable domain is GAGVSQSPSNKVTEKGKDVELRCDPISGHTALYWYRQSLGQGLEFLIYFQGNSAPDKSGLPSDRFSAERTGGSVSTLTIQRTQQEDSAVYLCASSLLWEGSNQPQHFGDGTRLSIL.

The chain combines TRBV28 with TRBJ1-4, with 8 nucleotides matching TRBD1. This CDR3 has 15 residues. Germline V gene lookup returns CDR1 MDHEN and CDR2 SYDVKM. J was trimmed by 2 bases and V by 5 bases; bases with no gene match: 4. CDR3 sequence: CASSPRTGTNEKLFF. CDR3 in DNA: TGTGCCAGCAGTCCGCGGACAGGGACTAATGAAAAACTGTTTTTT. The variable domain in full, completed from reference TRBV28 and TRBJ1-4, reads DVKVTQSSRYLVKRTGEKVFLECVQDMDHENMFWYRQDPGLGLRLIYFSYDVKMKEKGDIPEGYSVSREKKERFSLILESASTNQTSMYLCASSPRTGTNEKLFFGSGTQLSVL.

The J gene is TRBJ1-6, the V gene TRBV7-9; 10 bases map to TRBD1. Germline V CDR1 and CDR2: SEHNR, FQNEAQ (reference sequence). V lost 5 bases to trimming and J lost 7 bases; unmatched junction nucleotides: 5. This CDR3 is built from 15 residues. The chain's CDR3 is CASSPDRGSNSPLHF. CDR3 coding DNA: TGTGCCAGCAGCCCGGACAGGGGGAGCAATTCACCCCTCCACTTT.

This clonotype was seen a few times. The chain uses TRBV11-2 and TRBJ2-3; D perhaps matches TRBD2 (7 bases). The V gene's germline CDR1 is SGHAT and CDR2 FQNNGV. This CDR3 comprises 16 residues. With 5 bases removed from V and 2 bases from J, the gap between germline ends came to 17 bases. The CDR3 coding sequence is TGTGCCAGCAGCCTCAGGCGGGGGCAGTACACAGATACGCAGTATTTT. Protein product: CASSLRRGQYTDTQYF. Based on the CDR3 plus reference TRBV11-2 and TRBJ2-3, the full variable domain is EAGVAQSPRYKIIEKRQSVAFWCNPISGHATLYWYQQILGQGPKLLIQFQNNGVVDDSQLPKDRFSAERLKGVDSTLKIQPAKLEDSAVYLCASSLRRGQYTDTQYFGPGTRLTVL.

Only a few counts were recorded for this clonotype. The DNA for the CDR3 is TGTGCCAGCAGCTCCTATACATCTCCCGGACCCTACGAGCAGTACTTC. Its protein product is CASSSYTSPGPYEQYF. V is TRBV11-2 and J is TRBJ2-7; D is undetermined. The CDR3 loop spans 16 amino acids. Germline V gene sequence: CDR1 SGHAT, CDR2 FQNNGV. Trimming shortened V by 4 bases and J by 2 bases, and 18 bases separated the two germline ends.

The gene calls are TRBV7-6 and TRBJ1-5; D is unresolved. Germline assignment: CDR1 SGHVS and CDR2 FNYEAQ. Trimming cost V 8 bases and J 4 bases, with 12 bases left between them. The CDR3 runs to 13 residues. The CDR3 is CASGDSTNQPQHF. The CDR3 DNA reads TGTGCCAGCGGAGACTCGACAAATCAGCCCCAGCATTTT.

The chain has TRBV12-3 or TRBV12-4 and TRBJ1-5; tentative D call: TRBD1 (5 bases). V was cut by 6 bases and J by 5 bases, with 17 bases left in between. This CDR3 contains 15 residues. CDR3 in amino acids: CASRTEGRSYQPQHF. The DNA for the CDR3 is TGTGCCAGCAGGACAGAGGGACGGAGTTATCAGCCCCAGCATTTT.

This clonotype was detected only a few times. V is TRBV5-1 and J is TRBJ1-2; D unresolved. Germline V lookup: CDR1 SGHRS, CDR2 YFSETQ. The CDR3 is 14 residues long. V lost 3 bases, J lost 8 bases, and 17 bases lay in between. CDR3 sequence reads: CASSYDKGGSGYTF. The CDR3 DNA follows: TGCGCCAGCAGCTATGACAAGGGAGGTAGCGGCTACACCTTC.

The CDR3 DNA is TGTGCCAGCAGCTTAAGGGGACAGGGGCCATTGGAGACCCAGTACTTC. It encodes CASSLRGQGPLETQYF. The V call is TRBV7-3, the J call TRBJ2-5; 10 bases align to TRBD1. The trim removed 1 base at V and 5 bases at J, leaving 7 bases unmatched. CDR1 is SGHTA and CDR2 is FQGTGA in the germline V gene. This CDR3 is 16 amino acids long.